This TCR beta chain was identified in a study of blood T cell repertoires in COVID-19. As for the study in general: Acute and convalescent COVID-19 samples came from the United States, Italy and Spain. Nucleic acid was either cDNA or gDNA, and it came from T cells, B-cell-depleted T cells, or PBMCs.

The recovered donors of Cohort 3 showed two negative PCRs, clearance, or symptom resolution. Here immunoSEQ multiplex PCR was the method, and the copy in TCRdb shows in-frame clones only, minus some. The sample contains a few hundred thousand clones, roughly nine tenths of which appear only once. The sample taken for sequencing was PBMCs or T cells enriched from blood (not recorded which). The origin of this receptor is a woman younger than 45 who had recovered from COVID-19.

This CDR3 is CASSTLGGTGLWDTEAFF. CDR3 nucleotide sequence: TGTGCCAGCAGCACACTAGGTGGGACAGGTTTGTGGGACACTGAAGCTTTCTTT. The chain is built from TRBV9 and TRBJ1-1; 8 positions match TRBD1. The CDR3 runs 18 residues. The germline V gene has CDR1 SGDLS and CDR2 YYNGEE. The ends lost 4 bases at V and 3 bases at J; junction bases unmatched: 17.